This TCR beta chain came from a study of blood T cell repertoires in COVID-19. About the research overall: T cells, B-cell-depleted T cells, or PBMCs supplied cDNA or gDNA.

The assay was immunoSEQ multiplex PCR, and TCRdb's table has in-frame clones only and misses some. The sample carries about 220,000 clones, 84% recorded once. The clonotype comes from a woman aged 35 to 49 who had recovered from COVID-19. Sequencing used PBMCs or T cells enriched from blood (not recorded which).

CDR3 coding DNA: TGTGCCAGCAGTGTACTGAGCGGGAGCGATTCCTACAATGAGCAGTTCTTC. This sequence encodes CASSVLSGSDSYNEQFF. The chain couples TRBV28 to TRBJ2-1; the match to TRBD2 covers 8 bases. The junction had 10 bases not matched to a gene; V was cut back by 5 bases and J by 1 base. This CDR3 comprises 17 residues. Germline V lookup: CDR1 MDHEN, CDR2 SYDVKM. Full variable domain (outside the CDR3, taken from reference TRBV28 and TRBJ2-1): DVKVTQSSRYLVKRTGEKVFLECVQDMDHENMFWYRQDPGLGLRLIYFSYDVKMKEKGDIPEGYSVSREKKERFSLILESASTNQTSMYLCASSVLSGSDSYNEQFFGPGTRLTVL.